A selection of T cell receptor beta chains follows, all from one sample in a study of OX40 agonist ivuxolimab in advanced cancers. The repertoire was sequenced with immunoSEQ multiplex PCR; TCRdb's copy has only in-frame clones and lacks some. This table holds 53,000 or so clones, roughly 80% found once. Sequencing was performed on CD4+ or CD8+ T cells sorted from blood, taken in a trial of the OX40 agonist ivuxolimab. The receptor set was obtained from an adult with an advanced solid tumor such as melanoma, head and neck, liver or kidney cancer. CDR3s include the opening cysteine and the closing phenylalanine or tryptophan. D genes are given only for firm matches. Size values are once, few and many counts, or a class for expanded clones, and some rows have none.

clone size | J gene | D gene | V gene | CDR3 DNA | CDR3 protein
. | TRBJ2-1 | . | TRBV28 | TGTGCCAGCAGTTCAAGGGGCGGTTTGACCGACAATGAGCAGTTCTTC | CASSSRGGLTDNEQFF
. | TRBJ2-3 | . | TRBV6-5 | TGTGCCAGCAACGAAGGTGAGAGCTCAGATACGCAGTATTTT | CASNEGESSDTQYF
. | TRBJ1-1 | . | TRBV19 | TGTGCCAGTAGTATAGTTCCGGTGGGCACTGAAGCTTTCTTT | CASSIVPVGTEAFF
. | TRBJ2-7 | TRBD2 | TRBV5-5 | TGTGCCAGCAGCTTGGGTGCTATAGGACTAGCGGGAAGCGAGCAGTACTTC | CASSLGAIGLAGSEQYF
. | TRBJ1-3 | . | TRBV28 | TGTGCCAGTTGTAGGATCAGGGCGGGAAACACCATATATTTT | CASCRIRAGNTIYF
. | TRBJ2-1 | . | TRBV4-2 | TGTGCCAGCAGCCAAGACTCCAGACTAGAGTCCTACAATGAGCAGTTCTTC | CASSQDSRLESYNEQFF
. | TRBJ2-3 | TRBD2 | TRBV6-6 | TGTGCCACAGGACTAGCGGGAGCTGATACGCAGTATTTT | CATGLAGADTQYF
few | TRBJ1-4 | . | TRBV10-2 | TGCGCCAGCAGTGACCGGAACCTTAATGAAAAACTGTTTTTT | CASSDRNLNEKLFF
. | TRBJ2-3 | TRBD1 | TRBV5-8 | TGTGCCAGCAGTCAACCGGGACAGGGGGAATCGGGTAGAACAGATACGCAGTATTTT | CASSQPGQGESGRTDTQYF
. | TRBJ2-3 | . | TRBV4-2 | TGTGCCAGCAGCCAAGATGATTTTGGGGACACCGTAGATACGCAGTATTTT | CASSQDDFGDTVDTQYF
. | TRBJ2-2 | . | TRBV18 | TGTGCCAGCTCGATGGATATAAACACCGGGGAGCTGTTTTTT | CASSMDINTGELFF
once | TRBJ2-1 | TRBD2 | TRBV6-5 | TGTGCCAGCAGTTCCCAACTAGCGGGAGGGCCTAAGGAGCAGTTCTTC | CASSSQLAGGPKEQFF
. | TRBJ1-1 | . | TRBV7-6 | TGTGCCAGCAGCTTAGCGGGGGCGCGGGACACTGAAGCTTTCTTT | CASSLAGARDTEAFF
. | TRBJ1-3 | . | TRBV6-5 | TGTGCCAGCATATCTGGAAACACCATATATTTT | CASISGNTIYF
. | TRBJ2-6 | TRBD1 | TRBV5-1 | TGCGCCAGCAGCTCGGGACAGGGGGCTTCTGGGGCCAACGTCCTGACTTTC | CASSSGQGASGANVLTF
. | TRBJ2-1 | TRBD2 | TRBV9 | TGTGCCAGCAGCGCCCTACCGGGACTAGCGGGAGGGGGCGAGCAGTTCTTC | CASSALPGLAGGGEQFF
. | TRBJ2-7 | . | TRBV10-3 | TGTGCCATCAGTGAGGGTGGGACGAGGAGCTCCTACGAGCAGTACTTC | CAISEGGTRSSYEQYF